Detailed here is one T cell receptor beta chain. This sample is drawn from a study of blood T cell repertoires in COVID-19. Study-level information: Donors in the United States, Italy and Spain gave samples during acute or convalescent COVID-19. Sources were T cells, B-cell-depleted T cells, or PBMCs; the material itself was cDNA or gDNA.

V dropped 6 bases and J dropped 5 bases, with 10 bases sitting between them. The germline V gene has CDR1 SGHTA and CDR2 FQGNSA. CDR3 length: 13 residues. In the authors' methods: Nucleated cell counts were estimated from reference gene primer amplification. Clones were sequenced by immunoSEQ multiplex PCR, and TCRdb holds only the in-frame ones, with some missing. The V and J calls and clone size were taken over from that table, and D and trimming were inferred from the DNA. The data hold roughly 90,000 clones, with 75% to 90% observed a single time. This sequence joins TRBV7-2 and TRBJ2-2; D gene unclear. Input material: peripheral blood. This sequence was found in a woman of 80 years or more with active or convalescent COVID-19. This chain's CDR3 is CASSHFKTGELFF. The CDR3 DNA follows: TGTGCCAGCAGTCATTTCAAAACCGGGGAGCTGTTTTTT.